The clone carrying this TCR beta chain came up a few times. The germline gives CDR1 SGHRS, CDR2 YFSETQ. This CDR3 comprises 14 residues. The ends lost 5 bases at V and 3 bases at J; junction bases unmatched: 2. This sample was taken from a study of shared clonotypes between healthy human individuals. For the study at large: Each donor contributed plates that comprised three CD4 naive, three CD4 memory, two CD8 naive and one CD8 memory.

Those who donated, Caucasian adults without exception, all lived in Nashville, Tennessee. In the original analysis: Without quality scores, immunoSEQ junctional reads could not be filtered like full-length reads. Sequenced by immunoSEQ multiplex PCR; TCRdb stores in-frame clones only, minus some. That table furnishes V, J and clone size, whereas the DNA furnished D and trimming. Here the sample spans 330,000 or so clones, about 73% being singletons. The chain uses TRBV5-1 and TRBJ1-1; TRBD1 matches 12 bases. Specimen: memory CD4+ T cells sorted from blood. Subset meaning: CD45RA-negative fraction. This sequence was found in a man in his thirties or forties in good health. The chain's CDR3 is CASRGQGADTEAFF. CDR3 coding DNA: TGCGCCAGCAGGGGACAGGGGGCGGACACTGAAGCTTTCTTT.